This T cell receptor beta chain was retrieved from a study of Graves' ophthalmopathy and Graves' hyperthyroidism. Overall study results and limits: Most thyroid clonotypes expanded beyond 0.001 frequency were also found in blood.

Ophthalmopathy donors showed moderate-to-severe activity, CAS ≥3, NOSPECS ≥4 and a duration under 3 months. Isolation of PBMCs was performed using 10 ml of fresh peripheral blood. RNA transcripts served as template for amplifying TCR beta CDR3 sequences. HTBI primers primed a first-round RT-PCR, and a second-round multiplex PCR followed. TCRdb itself ran the multiplex PCR reads through MiXCR, one entry per CDR3 protein. Found here are about 740,000 distinct CDR3 sequences, roughly 40% of them singletons; the top ten hold approximately 43%. Concerning this clonotype itself: The antigen is unknown.

The sample comprised peripheral blood. This TCR was recovered from an adult man with Graves' ophthalmopathy.

This chain's CDR3 is CASSLIAGTSDEQYF. The CDR3 coding sequence is TGTGCCAGCAGCTTAATAGCCGGGACTAGTGACGAGCAGTACTTC. This chain connects TRBV7-9 to TRBJ2-7; 8 bases align to TRBD2. Germline V gene data show CDR1 as SEHNR and CDR2 as FQNEAQ (reference sequence). With 2 bases clipped from V and 5 bases from J, the junction kept 8 bases outside the gene matches. The CDR3 runs 15 residues.